This T cell receptor (beta chain) derives from a study of prognosis after radiotherapy for stage I lung cancer. Turning to the study itself: Medically, all non-small cell lung cancer patients were deemed inoperable. After radiotherapy, distant metastases appeared in a handful of patients at a median of 7 months, and approximately 14 patients showed no significant progression.

Germline V gene data show CDR1 as MDHEN and CDR2 as SYDVKM. This CDR3 has 14 residues. V shed 7 bases, J shed 7 bases, and the junction held 8 bases outside the gene matches. Ten or more counts support this clonotype. TCR beta CDR3 was amplified from genomic DNA by two-round multiplex PCR. Every TRBV and TRBJ gene had its own specific primer in first-round PCR. TCRdb analysed the multiplex PCR reads with MiXCR anew, one entry per CDR3 protein. The data show around 51,000 distinct CDR3 sequences, about 35% seen once. The rearrangement joins TRBV28 to TRBJ1-4; 8 bases map to TRBD1. The sequence was collected from a donor at least 50 years old with non-small cell lung cancer. Sequencing was performed on PBMCs, taken before or after stereotactic body radiation therapy (not recorded which). CDR3 residues: CASIEGQGVEKLFF. CDR3 nucleotide sequence: TGTGCCAGCATTGAAGGACAGGGTGTTGAAAAACTGTTTTTT.